Listed below are T cell receptor beta chains from one sample, sequenced in a study of PD-1 blockade in classical Hodgkin lymphoma. Profiling relied on immunoSEQ multiplex PCR, and the TCRdb table lists in-frame clones only, not all of them. The table lists about 29,000 clones, more than 65% of them singletons. The sequencing used peripheral blood mononuclear cells (PBMCs), collected before the second cycle of nivolumab. These receptors were obtained from a human donor with classical Hodgkin lymphoma. CDR3s include the opening cysteine and the closing phenylalanine or tryptophan. Fields, in order: clone size, V gene, J gene, D gene, CDR3 protein, CDR3 DNA. A D gene is named only where the DNA matches it firmly. Clone size is shown for a subset of rows, as once, few, many or a class of expanded clone.

-	TRBV19	TRBJ1-1	-	CASTAARVSNTEAFF	TGTGCCAGCACAGCAGCCAGGGTCTCGAACACTGAAGCTTTCTTT
-	TRBV4-3	TRBJ2-5	-	CASSPPPGRSSSQETQYF	TGCGCCAGCAGCCCCCCTCCCGGGAGATCGTCAAGTCAAGAGACCCAGTACTTC
-	TRBV10-1	TRBJ1-1	-	CASSESTEQANIEGAFF	TGCGCCAGCAGTGAGTCGACTGAGCAGGCCAACATTGAAGGAGCTTTCTTT
few	TRBV27	TRBJ2-7	-	CASSRTTGGSSYEQYF	TGTGCCAGCAGCCGAACGACGGGGGGCAGCTCCTACGAGCAGTACTTC
-	TRBV2	TRBJ2-7	-	CASNKGAFHEQYF	TGTGCCAGCAATAAAGGAGCATTCCACGAGCAGTACTTC
-	TRBV5-1	TRBJ2-5	-	CASSLGLAWETQYF	TGCGCCAGCAGCTTGGGACTGGCTTGGGAGACCCAGTACTTC
-	TRBV5-1	TRBJ2-3	-	CASSLEHNRVDTQYF	TGCGCCAGCAGCTTGGAACATAATCGCGTAGATACGCAGTATTTT
-	TRBV5-4	TRBJ1-2	TRBD1	CASRVDRTGGYTF	TGTGCCAGCAGGGTGGACAGGACGGGGGGCTACACCTTC
-	TRBV18	TRBJ1-2	-	CASSTGQTSPGYGYTF	TGTGCCAGCTCAACAGGTCAAACCTCTCCCGGCTATGGCTACACCTTC
-	TRBV10-2	TRBJ2-1	TRBD2	CASLAGGYNEQFF	TGCGCCAGCTTAGCGGGGGGGTACAATGAGCAGTTCTTC
-	TRBV5-1	TRBJ2-5	-	CASSRGGQTTGETQYF	TGCGCCAGCAGCCGGGGGGGACAGACGACTGGAGAGACCCAGTACTTC
-	TRBV7-9	TRBJ2-2	-	CASSLEMGAKPGELFF	TGTGCCAGCAGCTTAGAAATGGGGGCTAAACCCGGGGAGCTGTTTTTT
-	TRBV7-2	TRBJ1-3	TRBD1	CASSLGTGALTIYF	TGTGCCAGCAGCTTGGGTACAGGGGCCCTCACCATATATTTT
-	TRBV7-9	TRBJ2-3	-	CASSLDLDTQYF	TGTGCCAGCAGCTTAGATTTAGATACGCAGTATTTT
few	TRBV10-3	TRBJ2-5	-	CATRSIQGPRETQYF	TGTGCCACCCGAAGCATACAGGGCCCCCGAGAGACCCAGTACTTC
few	TRBV2	TRBJ1-6	-	CASSFGQSHNSPLHF	TGTGCCAGCAGCTTCGGACAGAGTCATAATTCACCCCTCCACTTT
-	TRBV6-1	TRBJ1-4	-	CASNRGQGGEKLFF	TGTGCCAGCAATAGGGGTCAAGGCGGGGAAAAACTGTTTTTT
-	TRBV5-6	TRBJ2-5	-	CASSASYREETQYF	TGTGCCAGCAGCGCCTCATACAGGGAAGAGACCCAGTACTTC